This TCR beta chain originates from a study of T cells in localized non-small cell lung cancer. As to this clone: What it recognizes is unknown.

Study-wide findings and caveats: In uninvolved adjacent lung, T cell clonality reached its highest value, exceeding tumor. Longer overall survival was associated with a higher density of T cells in the blood. Adjacent lung held a median roughly 50 of the top 100 tumor clones.

TCRdb's copy holds only in-frame clones and misses some; the assay was immunoSEQ multiplex PCR. Among fewer than 15,000 clones, approximately 84% were seen once, and the ten largest hold 25% to 35%. The sample here was peripheral blood, taken before any cancer treatment. This sequence was found in a male donor aged 60 or older with stage I squamous cell lung carcinoma.

CDR3 loop: CASSPGGPSSYNEQFF. In DNA form, the CDR3 reads TGTGCCAGCAGCCCCGGGGGGCCTAGCTCCTACAATGAGCAGTTCTTC. The chain has TRBV5-8 and TRBJ2-1, with a tentative D call TRBD2 (7 bases). V was shortened by 4 bases and J by 0 bases, with 14 bases between the two germline ends. The V gene's germline CDR1 is SGHTS and CDR2 YDEGEE. There are 16 residues in the CDR3.